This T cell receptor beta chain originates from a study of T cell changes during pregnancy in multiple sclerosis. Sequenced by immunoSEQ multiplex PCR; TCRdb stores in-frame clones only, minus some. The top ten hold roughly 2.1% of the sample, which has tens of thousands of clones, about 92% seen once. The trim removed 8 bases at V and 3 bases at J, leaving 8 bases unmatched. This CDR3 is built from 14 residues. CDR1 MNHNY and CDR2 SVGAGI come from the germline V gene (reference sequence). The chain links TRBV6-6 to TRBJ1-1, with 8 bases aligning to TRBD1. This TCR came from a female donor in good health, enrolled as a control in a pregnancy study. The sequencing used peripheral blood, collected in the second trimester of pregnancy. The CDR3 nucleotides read TGTGCCAGCCATACAATGACAGGGGACACTGAAGCTTTCTTT. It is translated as CASHTMTGDTEAFF.